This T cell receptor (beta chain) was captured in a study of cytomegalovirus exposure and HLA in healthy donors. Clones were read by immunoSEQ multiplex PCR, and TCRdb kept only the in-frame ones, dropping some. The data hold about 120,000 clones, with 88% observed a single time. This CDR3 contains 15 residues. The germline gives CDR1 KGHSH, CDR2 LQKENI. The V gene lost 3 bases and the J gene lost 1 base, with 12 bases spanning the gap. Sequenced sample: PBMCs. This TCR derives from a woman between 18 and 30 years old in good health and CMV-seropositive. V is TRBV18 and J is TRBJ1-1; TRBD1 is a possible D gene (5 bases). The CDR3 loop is CASSPFKGRNTEAFF. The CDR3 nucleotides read TGTGCCAGCTCACCGTTTAAGGGGCGGAACACTGAAGCTTTCTTT.